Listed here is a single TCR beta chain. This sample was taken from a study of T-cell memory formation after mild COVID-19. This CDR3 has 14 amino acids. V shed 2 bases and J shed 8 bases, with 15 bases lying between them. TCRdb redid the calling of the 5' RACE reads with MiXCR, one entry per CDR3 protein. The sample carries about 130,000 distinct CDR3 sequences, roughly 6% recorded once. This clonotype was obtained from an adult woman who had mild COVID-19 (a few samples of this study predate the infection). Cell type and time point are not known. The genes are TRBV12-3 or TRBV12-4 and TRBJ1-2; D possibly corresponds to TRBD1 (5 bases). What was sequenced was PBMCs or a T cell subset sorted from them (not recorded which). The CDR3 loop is CASSLPDSPTGYTF. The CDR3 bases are TGTGCCAGCAGTTTACCCGACAGCCCCACCGGCTACACCTTC.